Included here is one T cell receptor beta chain sequence, with context. No antigen is known for it. Researchers prepared the TCRbeta library using unique molecular identifiers, the study reports. TCRdb analysed the PCR reads with MiXCR anew, one entry per CDR3 protein. In the table there are roughly 74,000 distinct CDR3 sequences, around 18% of which are singletons. This record belongs to a study of T-cell reconstitution after alpha-beta-depleted transplantation in children. Per germline, CDR1 MNHEY and CDR2 SMNVEV (reference sequence). Trimming removed 5 bases from V and 10 bases from J; junction bases left unmatched: 12. This CDR3 has 17 residues. Findings and caveats of the study: Several hundred expanded graft clones reportedly supplied alpha-beta T cells about two months after transplant.

The sequence derives from a male patient between 2 and 10 years old who had a stem cell transplant for acute lymphoblastic leukemia, so the T cells may come from the graft donor. This rearrangement joins TRBV27 to TRBJ2-1; 15 bases align to TRBD2. Sample: PBMCs, mostly from graft donor cells, taken 360 days after TCRalphabeta/CD19-depleted stem cell transplant. The CDR3 region is CASSPTTGTSGGREQFF. The CDR3 coding sequence is TGTGCCAGCAGTCCAACGACCGGGACTAGCGGGGGGAGAGAGCAGTTCTTC.